One sample yielded the 14 T cell receptor beta chains listed below, sequenced in a study of CD8 T cells in Susac syndrome. Reverse transcription of roughly 0.5 to 1 ug RNA used random hexamers. MiXCR, applied by TCRdb to the immunoSEQ multiplex PCR reads, yields one record per CDR3 protein. The data hold about 25,000 distinct CDR3 sequences, with approximately 94% observed a single time. The sequencing sample was made of CD8+ T cells from PBMCs. The receptors were gathered from a human donor in good health.

The chain combines TRBV9 with TRBJ1-6; D uncertain. The CDR3 is made up of 15 amino acids. Germline assignment: CDR1 SGDLS and CDR2 YYNGEE. Trimming took off 4 bases at V and 9 bases at J, with 17 bases between the two ends. This chain's CDR3 is CASSPGPGEGSPLHF. CDR3 DNA sequence: TGTGCCAGCAGCCCAGGTCCGGGCGAGGGTTCACCCCTCCACTTT.

In this sample, this clonotype turned up a few times. The chain combines TRBV7-6 with TRBJ2-1; no definite D call. CDR1 is SGHVS, CDR2 FNYEAQ, per germline. Deletions cut 1 base from V and 2 bases from J, with 6 bases between. The CDR3 has 14 residues. As DNA, the CDR3 is TGTGCCAGCAGCTTAGGGCAGGCCTACAATGAGCAGTTCTTC. As protein: CASSLGQAYNEQFF.

This clonotype appeared a single time. The rearrangement joins TRBV4-3 to TRBJ1-1; D remains ambiguous. Deletions cut 1 base from V and 2 bases from J, with 11 bases between. The CDR3 totals 15 residues. Germline loops: CDR1 LGHNA, CDR2 YSLEER. The CDR3 reads CASSQGSVTNTEAFF. CDR3 in DNA: TGCGCCAGCAGCCAAGGATCAGTAACTAACACTGAAGCTTTCTTT.

CDR3 region: CASSPGDRGYNEQFF. CDR3 DNA: TGCGCCAGCAGCCCAGGGGACAGGGGATACAATGAGCAGTTCTTC. The genes are TRBV4-1 and TRBJ2-1; 10 bases map to TRBD1. The V gene end was trimmed by 4 bases and the J gene end by 4 bases; junction bases not matched to a gene: 4. The CDR3 runs 15 residues. Per germline, CDR1 MGHRA and CDR2 YSYEKL.

The rearrangement links TRBV5-1 to TRBJ2-7; perhaps D is TRBD1 or TRBD2 (5 bases each). The germline V gene has CDR1 SGHRS and CDR2 YFSETQ. This CDR3 comprises 15 residues. Trimming pared 1 base from V and 1 base from J, leaving 12 bases between. In nucleotides, the CDR3 is TGCGCCAGCAGCTTGCAGGGCGGGTTGTCCTACGAGCAGTACTTC. This translates into CASSLQGGLSYEQYF.

The J gene is TRBJ2-5, the V gene TRBV20-1; D unclear. CDR3 size: 12 residues. CDR1 DFQATT and CDR2 SNEGSKA come from the germline V gene (reference sequence). V was clipped by 0 bases and J by 3 bases, with 5 bases between them. The CDR3 protein is CSARDDKETQYF. The CDR3, as DNA: TGCAGTGCTAGAGACGATAAAGAGACCCAGTACTTC.

The genes are TRBV7-9 and TRBJ1-2; 7 bases match TRBD1. CDR3 length equals 16 residues. CDR1 is SEHNR, CDR2 FQNEAQ, per germline (reference sequence). V shed 0 bases and J 8 bases; nucleotides not matched to a gene: 12. CDR3 nucleotide sequence: TGTGCCAGCAGCTTAGCCTATAGAGACAGGGAGGACGGCTACACCTTC. Translation: CASSLAYRDREDGYTF.

This chain connects TRBV29-1 to TRBJ2-7; perhaps TRBD1 as D (6 bases). The CDR3 is 14 residues long. Per the germline V gene, CDR1 is SQVTM and CDR2 is ANQGSEA. V lost 4 bases and J lost 1, with 14 bases in between. CDR3 amino acids: CSVVWTENSYEQYF. In DNA, the CDR3 is TGCAGCGTTGTTTGGACAGAAAATTCCTACGAGCAGTACTTC.

V usage is TRBV20-1 and J usage is TRBJ2-2, with TRBD2 as a possible D gene (7 bases). The V end lost 0 bases, the J end lost 7 bases, and 30 bases lay between the germline ends. The CDR3 runs 20 residues. Germline assignment: CDR1 DFQATT and CDR2 SNEGSKA (reference sequence). The CDR3 loop is CSARDGGAGATLHGGGELFF. The CDR3 DNA follows: TGCAGTGCTAGAGATGGGGGGGCAGGGGCGACTCTCCACGGTGGCGGGGAGCTGTTTTTT.

J is TRBJ2-7 and V is TRBV6-2 or TRBV6-3; TRBD1 agrees at 8 bases. V lost 2 bases and J lost 0; bases outside the gene matches: 3. The germline V gene has CDR1 MNHEY and CDR2 SVGEGT. The CDR3 spans 15 residues. Written as DNA, the CDR3 is TGTGCCAGCAGTTACAGGGGGACAGGCTCCTACGAGCAGTACTTC. Translating gives CASSYRGTGSYEQYF.

The rearrangement uses TRBV12-3 or TRBV12-4 and TRBJ1-2; 8 bases agree with TRBD1. This CDR3 region has 14 residues. The junction had 4 bases not matched to a gene; V was cut back by 5 bases and J by 2 bases. CDR3 in amino acids: CASSPRGQNYGYTF. In DNA form, the CDR3 reads TGTGCCAGCAGTCCCAGGGGGCAGAACTATGGCTACACCTTC.

The chain has TRBV7-9 and TRBJ1-1, with D possibly TRBD1 on 5 matching bases. Germline V gives CDR1 SEHNR, CDR2 FQNEAQ (reference sequence). The CDR3 extends over 12 amino acids. Between the trimmed V and J ends, which lost 3 bases and 7 bases, there was a span of 9 bases. The DNA for the CDR3 is TGTGCCAGCAGCTTTGACAGAGATGAAGCTTTCTTT. This encodes CASSFDRDEAFF.

The gene calls are TRBV7-2 and TRBJ1-3; the D is unclear. Germline V lookup: CDR1 SGHTA, CDR2 FQGNSA. Trimming left V 6 bases short and J 0 bases short, with 9 bases between. The CDR3 sequence is 14 residues long. The CDR3 sequence: CASSSGISGNTIYF. For the CDR3, the DNA is TGTGCCAGCAGTTCGGGGATCTCTGGAAACACCATATATTTT.

The chain uses TRBV14 and TRBJ1-2, with D perhaps TRBD1 (6 bases). The CDR3 runs to 17 residues. Germline-derived CDR1 and CDR2 are SGHDN and FVKESK. The V end lost 0 bases, the J end lost 2 bases, and 16 bases lay between the germline ends. This CDR3 is CASSQERRGASNYGYTF. CDR3 nucleotides: TGTGCCAGCAGCCAAGAACGTAGGGGGGCATCGAACTATGGCTACACCTTC. The full variable domain, its missing parts supplied by reference TRBV14 and TRBJ1-2, is EAGVTQFPSHSVIEKGQTVTLRCDPISGHDNLYWYRRVMGKEIKFLLHFVKESKQDESGMPNNRFLAERTGGTYSTLKVQPAELEDSGVYFCASSQERRGASNYGYTFGSGTRLTVV.